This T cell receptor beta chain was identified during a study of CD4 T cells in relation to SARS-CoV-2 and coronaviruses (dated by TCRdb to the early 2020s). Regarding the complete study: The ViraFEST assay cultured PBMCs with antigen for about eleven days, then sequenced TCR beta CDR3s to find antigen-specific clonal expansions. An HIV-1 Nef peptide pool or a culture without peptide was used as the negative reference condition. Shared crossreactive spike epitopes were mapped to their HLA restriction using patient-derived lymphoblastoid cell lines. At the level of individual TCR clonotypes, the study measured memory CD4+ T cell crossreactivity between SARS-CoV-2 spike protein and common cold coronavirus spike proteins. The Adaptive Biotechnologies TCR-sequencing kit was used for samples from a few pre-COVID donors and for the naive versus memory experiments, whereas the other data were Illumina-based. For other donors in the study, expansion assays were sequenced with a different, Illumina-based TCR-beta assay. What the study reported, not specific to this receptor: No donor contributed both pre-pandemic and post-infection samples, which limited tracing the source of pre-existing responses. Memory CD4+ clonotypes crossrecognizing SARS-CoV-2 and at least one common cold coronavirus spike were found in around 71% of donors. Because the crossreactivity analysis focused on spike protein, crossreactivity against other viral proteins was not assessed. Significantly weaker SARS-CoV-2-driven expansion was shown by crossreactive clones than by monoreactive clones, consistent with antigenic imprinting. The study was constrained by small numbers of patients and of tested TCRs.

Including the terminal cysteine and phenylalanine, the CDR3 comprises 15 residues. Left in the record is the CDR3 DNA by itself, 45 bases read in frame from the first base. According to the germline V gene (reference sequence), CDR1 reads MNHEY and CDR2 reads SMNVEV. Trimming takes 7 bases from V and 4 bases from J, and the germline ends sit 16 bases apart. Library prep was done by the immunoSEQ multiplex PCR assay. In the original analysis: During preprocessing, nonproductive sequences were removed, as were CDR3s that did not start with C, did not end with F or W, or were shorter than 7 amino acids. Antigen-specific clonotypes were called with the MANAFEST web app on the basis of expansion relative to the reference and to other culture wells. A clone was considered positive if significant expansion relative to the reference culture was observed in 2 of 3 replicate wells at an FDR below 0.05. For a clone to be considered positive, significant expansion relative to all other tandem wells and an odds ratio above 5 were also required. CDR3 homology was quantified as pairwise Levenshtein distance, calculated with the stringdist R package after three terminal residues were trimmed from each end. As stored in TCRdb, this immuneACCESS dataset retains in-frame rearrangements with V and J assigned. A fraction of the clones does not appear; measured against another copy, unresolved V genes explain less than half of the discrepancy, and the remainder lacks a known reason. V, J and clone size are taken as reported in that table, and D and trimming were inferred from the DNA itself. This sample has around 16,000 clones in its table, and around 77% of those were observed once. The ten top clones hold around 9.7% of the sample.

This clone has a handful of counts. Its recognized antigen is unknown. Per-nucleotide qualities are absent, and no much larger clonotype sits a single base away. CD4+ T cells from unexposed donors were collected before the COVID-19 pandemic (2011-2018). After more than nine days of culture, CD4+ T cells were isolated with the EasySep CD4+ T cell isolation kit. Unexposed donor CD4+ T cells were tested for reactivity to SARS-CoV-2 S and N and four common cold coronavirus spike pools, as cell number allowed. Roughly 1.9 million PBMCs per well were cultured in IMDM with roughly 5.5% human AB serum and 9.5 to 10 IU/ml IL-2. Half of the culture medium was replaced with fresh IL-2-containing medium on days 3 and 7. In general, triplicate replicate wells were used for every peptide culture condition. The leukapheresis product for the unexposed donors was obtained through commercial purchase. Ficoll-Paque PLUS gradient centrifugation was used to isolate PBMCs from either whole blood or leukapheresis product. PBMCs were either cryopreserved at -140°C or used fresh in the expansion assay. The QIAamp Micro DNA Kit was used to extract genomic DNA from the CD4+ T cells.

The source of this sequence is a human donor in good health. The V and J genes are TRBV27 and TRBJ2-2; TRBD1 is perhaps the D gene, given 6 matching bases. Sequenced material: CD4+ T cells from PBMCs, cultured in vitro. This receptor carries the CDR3 CASNIRTAATGELFF. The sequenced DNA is TGTGCCAGCAACATACGGACAGCGGCCACCGGGGAGCTGTTTTTT.